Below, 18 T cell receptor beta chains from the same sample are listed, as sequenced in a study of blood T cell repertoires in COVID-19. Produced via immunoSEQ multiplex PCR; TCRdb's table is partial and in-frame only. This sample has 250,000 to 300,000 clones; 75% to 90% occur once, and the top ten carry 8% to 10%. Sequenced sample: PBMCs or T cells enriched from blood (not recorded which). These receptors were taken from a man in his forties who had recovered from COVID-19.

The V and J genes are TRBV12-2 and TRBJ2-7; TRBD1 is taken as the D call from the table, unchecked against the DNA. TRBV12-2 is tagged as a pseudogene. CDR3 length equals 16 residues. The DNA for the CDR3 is TGTGCAAGTCGCTTATCCATGGGGACAGGCTTATACGAGCAGTACTTC. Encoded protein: CASRLSMGTGLYEQYF.

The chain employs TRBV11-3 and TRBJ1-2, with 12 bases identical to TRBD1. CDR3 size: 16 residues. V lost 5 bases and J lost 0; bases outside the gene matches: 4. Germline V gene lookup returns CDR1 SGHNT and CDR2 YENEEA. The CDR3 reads CASSPGQGAANYGYTF. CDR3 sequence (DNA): TGTGCCAGCAGCCCGGGACAGGGGGCGGCTAACTATGGCTACACCTTC.

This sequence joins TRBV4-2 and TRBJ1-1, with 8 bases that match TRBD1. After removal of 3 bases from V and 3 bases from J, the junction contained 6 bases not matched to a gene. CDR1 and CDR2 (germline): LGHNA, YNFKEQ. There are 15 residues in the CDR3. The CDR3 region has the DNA TGTGCCAGCAGCCACCTAACAGGGGGAGACACTGAAGCTTTCTTT. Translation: CASSHLTGGDTEAFF.

The CDR3 region has the DNA TGCAGCGTTCTGACAGGGGGCTTCACTGAAGCTTTCTTT. Translating gives CSVLTGGFTEAFF. V gene TRBV29-1 combines with J gene TRBJ1-1; TRBD1 aligns across 10 bases. This CDR3 region has 13 residues. The V gene end was trimmed by 5 bases and the J gene end by 4 bases; junction bases not matched to a gene: 4. Germline values: CDR1 SQVTM, CDR2 ANQGSEA.

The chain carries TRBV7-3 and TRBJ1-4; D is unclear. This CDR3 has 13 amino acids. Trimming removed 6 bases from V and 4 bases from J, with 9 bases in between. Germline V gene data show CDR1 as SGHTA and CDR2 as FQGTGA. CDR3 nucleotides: TGTGCCAGCAGTCGAACCTATAATGAAAAACTGTTTTTT. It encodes CASSRTYNEKLFF.

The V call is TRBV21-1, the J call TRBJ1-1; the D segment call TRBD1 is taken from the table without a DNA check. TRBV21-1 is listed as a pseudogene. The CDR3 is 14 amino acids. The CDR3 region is CASSKKCPNREAFF. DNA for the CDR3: TGTGCCAGCAGCAAAAAGTGCCCAAACAGAGAAGCTTTCTTT.

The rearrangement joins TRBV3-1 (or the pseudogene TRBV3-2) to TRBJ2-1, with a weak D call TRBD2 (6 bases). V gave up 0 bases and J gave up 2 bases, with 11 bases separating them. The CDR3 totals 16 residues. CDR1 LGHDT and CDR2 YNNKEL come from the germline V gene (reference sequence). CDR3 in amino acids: CASSQDRGVPYNEQFF. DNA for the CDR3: TGTGCCAGCAGCCAAGATCGCGGGGTTCCCTACAATGAGCAGTTCTTC.

CDR3 region: CASSERRYSGNTIYF. The CDR3 DNA is TGTGCCAGCAGTGAACGCAGATACTCTGGAAACACCATATATTTT. This chain connects TRBV6-1 to TRBJ1-3; D is undetermined. This CDR3 is built from 15 residues. Per germline, CDR1 MNHNS and CDR2 SASEGT. V lost 2 bases and J 0 bases, leaving 8 bases between the germline ends.

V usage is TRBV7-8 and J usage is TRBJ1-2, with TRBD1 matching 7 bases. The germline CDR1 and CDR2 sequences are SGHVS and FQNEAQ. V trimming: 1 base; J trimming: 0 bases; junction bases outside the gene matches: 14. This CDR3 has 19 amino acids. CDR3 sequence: CASSLGPEGDSKANYGYTF. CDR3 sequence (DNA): TGTGCCAGCAGCTTAGGGCCAGAGGGGGACAGCAAAGCTAACTATGGCTACACCTTC.

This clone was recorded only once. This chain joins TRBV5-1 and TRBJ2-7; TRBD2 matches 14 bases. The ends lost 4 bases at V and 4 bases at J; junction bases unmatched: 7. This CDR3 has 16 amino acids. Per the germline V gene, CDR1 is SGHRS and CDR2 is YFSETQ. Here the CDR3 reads CASSTGTSGSYYEQYF. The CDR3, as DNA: TGCGCCAGCAGCACAGGGACTAGCGGGAGTTATTACGAGCAGTACTTC.

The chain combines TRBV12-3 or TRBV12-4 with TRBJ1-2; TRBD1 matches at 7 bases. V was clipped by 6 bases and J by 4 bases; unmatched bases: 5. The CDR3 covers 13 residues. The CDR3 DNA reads TGTGCCAGCAGCGGACAGGCACGCTATGGCTACACCTTC. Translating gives CASSGQARYGYTF.

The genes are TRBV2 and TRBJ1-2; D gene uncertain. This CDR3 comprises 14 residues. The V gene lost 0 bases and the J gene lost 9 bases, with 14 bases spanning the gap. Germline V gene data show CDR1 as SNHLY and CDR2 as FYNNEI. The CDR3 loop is CASSEASGAFRYTF. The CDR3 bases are TGTGCCAGCAGTGAAGCTTCCGGAGCCTTCCGCTACACCTTC.

CDR3 protein: CASSPSGTDTQYF. Written as DNA, the CDR3 is TGTGCCAGCAGCCCCTCCGGCACAGATACGCAGTATTTT. The rearrangement uses TRBV13 and TRBJ2-3; D unresolved. This CDR3 contains 13 residues. The V gene's germline CDR1 is PRHDT and CDR2 FYEKMQ (reference sequence). Between the trimmed V and J ends, which lost 5 bases and 1 base, there was a span of 7 bases.

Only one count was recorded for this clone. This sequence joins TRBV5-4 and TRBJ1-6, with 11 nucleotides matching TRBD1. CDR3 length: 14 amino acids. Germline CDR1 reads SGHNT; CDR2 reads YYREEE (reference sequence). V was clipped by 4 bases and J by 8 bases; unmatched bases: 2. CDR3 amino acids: CASSAGQGDSPLHF. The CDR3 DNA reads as TGTGCCAGCAGCGCGGGACAGGGGGATTCACCCCTCCACTTT.

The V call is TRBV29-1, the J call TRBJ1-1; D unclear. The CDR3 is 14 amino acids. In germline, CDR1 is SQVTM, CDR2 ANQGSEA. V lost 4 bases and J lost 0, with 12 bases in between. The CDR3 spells CSVAKAGMNTEAFF. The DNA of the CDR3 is TGCAGCGTTGCGAAGGCGGGCATGAACACTGAAGCTTTCTTT.

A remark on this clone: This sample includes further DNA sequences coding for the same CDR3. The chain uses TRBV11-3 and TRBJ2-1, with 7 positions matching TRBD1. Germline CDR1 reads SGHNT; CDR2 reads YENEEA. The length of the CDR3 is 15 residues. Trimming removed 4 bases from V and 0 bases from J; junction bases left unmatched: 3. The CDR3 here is CASSSRTGSYNEQFF. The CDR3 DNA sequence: TGTGCCAGCAGCTCTCGGACAGGCTCCTACAATGAGCAGTTCTTC.

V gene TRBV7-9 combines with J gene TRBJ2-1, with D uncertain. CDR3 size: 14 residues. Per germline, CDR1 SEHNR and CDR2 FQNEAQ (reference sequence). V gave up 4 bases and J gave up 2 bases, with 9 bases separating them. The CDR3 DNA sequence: TGTGCCAGCAGCTCTAGTTATCCCTACAATGAGCAGTTCTTC. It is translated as CASSSSYPYNEQFF.

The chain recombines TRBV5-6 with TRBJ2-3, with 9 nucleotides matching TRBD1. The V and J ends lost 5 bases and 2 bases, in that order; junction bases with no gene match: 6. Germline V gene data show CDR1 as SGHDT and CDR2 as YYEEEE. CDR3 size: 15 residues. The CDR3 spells CASRSTGGSTDTQYF. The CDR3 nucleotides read TGTGCCAGCAGATCGACAGGGGGGTCCACAGATACGCAGTATTTT.